The 2 T cell receptor beta chains presented below share a single source sample, sequenced in a study of blood T cell repertoires in COVID-19. Clones were read by immunoSEQ multiplex PCR, and TCRdb kept only the in-frame ones, dropping some. The data show a few hundred thousand clones, 88% seen once. Sequencing was done on a sample of peripheral blood. Receptor source: a woman aged 25 to 39 with COVID-19, enrolled during active disease.

The chain combines TRBV4-1 with TRBJ1-6; 7 bases map to TRBD1. V trimming: 2 bases; J trimming: 8 bases; junction bases outside the gene matches: 6. This CDR3 spans 15 amino acids. The germline gives CDR1 MGHRA, CDR2 YSYEKL. CDR3 in amino acids: CASSQLRDRDSPLHF. The CDR3 nucleotides read TGCGCCAGCAGCCAACTACGGGACAGAGATTCACCCCTCCACTTT.

This clone was counted once. The chain couples TRBV2 to TRBJ2-5; the match to TRBD1 covers 8 bases. CDR3 length: 14 residues. V gave up 8 bases and J gave up 2 bases; unmatched junction bases: 7. CDR1 and CDR2 from the germline V gene are SNHLY and FYNNEI. The DNA for the CDR3 is TGTGCCAGCTCCGACAGGGGTGGTCAAGAGACCCAGTACTTC. Protein: CASSDRGGQETQYF.